Shown below are 11 T cell receptor beta chains from a single sample sequenced in a study of identical twins. TCRdb passed the 5' RACE reads through MiXCR, listing each CDR3 protein once. The table lists under 800,000 distinct CDR3 sequences, around 21% of them singletons. These same records also appear under a second study, on T cells expressing NK-cell markers.

The sample consisted of PBMCs. The receptors derive from a woman between 18 and 29 years old in good health.

This clonotype was picked up a small number of times. DNA of the CDR3: TGTGCCAGCAGGACAGCTCTCTATGGCTACACCTTC. Its protein is CASRTALYGYTF. The chain carries TRBV6-5 and TRBJ1-2; a weak D match, TRBD1 (5 bases). The CDR3 sequence is 12 residues long. Germline CDR1 and CDR2: MNHEY and SVGAGI. V dropped 6 bases and J dropped 4 bases, with 9 bases sitting between them.

A few counts support this clonotype. The V and J genes are TRBV6-1 and TRBJ2-5; perhaps TRBD2 as D (6 bases). Trimming cost V 3 bases and J 5 bases, with 19 bases left between them. The CDR3 is 16 residues long. Germline V gene data show CDR1 as MNHNS and CDR2 as SASEGT. DNA of the CDR3: TGTGCCAGCAGTGACCTGGGGGGATCGAGGGAGGAGACCCAGTACTTC. Translating it yields CASSDLGGSREETQYF.

This clonotype occurred a few times. This chain's CDR3 is CASSPQGTEGTEAFF. The CDR3 region has the DNA TGTGCCAGTAGCCCCCAGGGGACGGAGGGCACTGAAGCTTTCTTT. This chain connects TRBV7-9 to TRBJ1-1, with D possibly TRBD1 on 6 matching bases. This CDR3 is built from 15 residues. The germline V gene encodes CDR1 SEHNR and CDR2 FQNEAQ (reference sequence). The germline V and J ends were trimmed by 9 bases and 4 bases, with 21 bases remaining between them.

This rearrangement joins TRBV20-1 to TRBJ2-1; TRBD2 agrees at 11 bases. CDR1 and CDR2 (germline): DFQATT, SNEGSKA (reference sequence). The length of the CDR3 is 14 residues. V shed 5 bases and J 4 bases; nucleotides not matched to a gene: 4. CDR3 nucleotide sequence: TGCAGTGCTGTGACTAGCGGGGATTACAATGAGCAGTTCTTC. This codes for CSAVTSGDYNEQFF.

This clonotype was seen once. The chain is built from TRBV5-1 and TRBJ2-1, with D maybe TRBD1 (6 bases). Trimming cost V 4 bases and J 6 bases, with 17 bases left between them. The CDR3 runs to 15 residues. CDR1 is SGHRS and CDR2 is YFSETQ in the germline V gene. The CDR3: CASSLGTQRGNEQFF. The CDR3, as DNA: TGCGCCAGCAGCCTAGGGACACAACGGGGCAATGAGCAGTTCTTC.

The table lists this clonotype with a count of one. The chain uses TRBV7-9 and TRBJ2-1, with D perhaps assigned TRBD1 or TRBD2 (5 bases each). V was shortened by 5 bases and J by 13 bases, with 15 bases between the two germline ends. The CDR3 length is 12 residues. Germline V gene lookup returns CDR1 SEHNR and CDR2 FQNEAQ (reference sequence). In DNA, the CDR3 is TGTGCCAGCAGCCCGATCGGGGCCCGACAGTTCTTC. It is translated as CASSPIGARQFF.

The gene calls are TRBV20-1 and TRBJ1-6; 8 bases map to TRBD1. With V trimmed by 3 bases and J by 8 bases, 9 bases remained unmatched. Per germline, CDR1 DFQATT and CDR2 SNEGSKA (reference sequence). CDR3 size: 15 residues. This CDR3 reads CSARSAGQVDSPLHF. As DNA, the CDR3 is TGCAGTGCTAGGTCGGCGGGACAGGTAGATTCACCCCTCCACTTT.

This chain links TRBV7-9 with TRBJ2-1; TRBD1 aligns across 10 bases. Per the germline V gene, CDR1 is SEHNR and CDR2 is FQNEAQ (reference sequence). The CDR3 length is 17 residues. V dropped 1 base and J dropped 4; count of bases not matched to a gene: 7. In DNA, the CDR3 is TGTGCCAGCAGCTTAGTCGGTGGGGACAGGGGTTACAATGAGCAGTTCTTC. Protein sequence: CASSLVGGDRGYNEQFF.

V gene TRBV7-9 combines with J gene TRBJ1-2, with no clear D. This CDR3 spans 13 amino acids. Germline V gene sequence: CDR1 SEHNR, CDR2 FQNEAQ (reference sequence). With 3 bases removed from V and 3 bases from J, the gap between germline ends came to 8 bases. The CDR3 coding sequence is TGTGCCAGCAGCTTGGCCGGATACTATGGCTACACCTTC. It is translated as CASSLAGYYGYTF.

This clonotype was picked up a small number of times. The gene calls are TRBV29-1 and TRBJ2-3, with 8 bases aligning to TRBD1. This CDR3 is built from 13 residues. The junction had 5 bases not matched to a gene; V was cut back by 5 bases and J by 4 bases. Germline CDR1 and CDR2: SQVTM and ANQGSEA. CDR3 sequence: CSVSPTGADTQYF. The CDR3 nucleotides are TGCAGCGTTTCACCGACAGGGGCAGATACGCAGTATTTT.

CDR3 residues: CASSFKGYGYTF. Written as DNA, the CDR3 is TGTGCCAGCAGTTTCAAGGGGTATGGCTACACCTTC. The chain has TRBV28 and TRBJ1-2, with TRBD1 as a possible D gene (5 bases). V lost 3 bases and J lost 5, with 7 bases in between. Germline-derived CDR1 and CDR2 are MDHEN and SYDVKM. The CDR3 is 12 residues long.